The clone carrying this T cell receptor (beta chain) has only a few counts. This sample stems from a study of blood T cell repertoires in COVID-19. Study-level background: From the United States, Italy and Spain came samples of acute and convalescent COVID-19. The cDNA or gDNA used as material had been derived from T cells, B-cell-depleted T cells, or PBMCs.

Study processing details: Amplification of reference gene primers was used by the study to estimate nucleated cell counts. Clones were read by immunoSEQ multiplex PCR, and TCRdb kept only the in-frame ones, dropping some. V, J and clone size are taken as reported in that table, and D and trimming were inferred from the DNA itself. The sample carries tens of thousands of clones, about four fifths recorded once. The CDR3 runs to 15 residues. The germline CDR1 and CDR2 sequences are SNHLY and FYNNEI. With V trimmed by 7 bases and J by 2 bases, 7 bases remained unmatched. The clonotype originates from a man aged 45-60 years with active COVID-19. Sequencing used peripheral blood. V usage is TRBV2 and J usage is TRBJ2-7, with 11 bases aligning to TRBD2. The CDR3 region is CASIPGTSGTYEQYF. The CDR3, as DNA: TGTGCCAGCATTCCCGGGACTAGCGGAACCTACGAGCAGTACTTC.